This note documents a single TCR beta chain sequence. Its antigen remains unidentified. The entry originates in a study of cytomegalovirus exposure and HLA in healthy donors. Findings and limits, study-wide: In a later analysis, TCR beta V- and J-gene trimming showed a link to a missense DCLRE1C variant.

CDR3 size: 14 residues. V was shortened by 2 bases and J by 6 bases, with 13 bases between the two germline ends. CDR1 and CDR2 from the germline V gene are MNHEY and SVGAGI. The PCR ran on 60 Vbeta and 13 Jbeta primers. TCRdb's copy holds only in-frame clones and misses some; the assay was immunoSEQ multiplex PCR. This sample has around 150,000 clones; about three quarters occur once, and the top ten carry 1.7%. Healthy individuals who donated bone marrow served as the donors. Material for sequencing was PBMCs. The receptor was isolated from a woman aged 25 to 45 in good health and CMV-seronegative. The chain links TRBV6-5 to TRBJ1-2; tentative D call: TRBD1 (6 bases). In DNA, the CDR3 is TGTGCCAGCAGTTACGCACGGACAGAAAATGGCTACACCTTC. Translation gives CASSYARTENGYTF.